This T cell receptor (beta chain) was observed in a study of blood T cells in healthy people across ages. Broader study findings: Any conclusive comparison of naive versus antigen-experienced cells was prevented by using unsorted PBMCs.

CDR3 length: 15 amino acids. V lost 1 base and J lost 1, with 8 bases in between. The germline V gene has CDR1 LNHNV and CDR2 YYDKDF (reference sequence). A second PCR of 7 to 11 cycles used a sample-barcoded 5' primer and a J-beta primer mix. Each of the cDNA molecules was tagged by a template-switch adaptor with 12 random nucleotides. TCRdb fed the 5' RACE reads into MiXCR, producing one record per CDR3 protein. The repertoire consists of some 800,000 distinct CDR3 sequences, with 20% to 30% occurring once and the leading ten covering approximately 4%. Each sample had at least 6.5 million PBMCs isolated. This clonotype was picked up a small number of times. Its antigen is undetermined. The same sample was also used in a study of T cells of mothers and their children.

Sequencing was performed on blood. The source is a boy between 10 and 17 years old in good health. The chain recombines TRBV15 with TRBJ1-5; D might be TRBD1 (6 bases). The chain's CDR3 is CATSRVRGSNQPQHF. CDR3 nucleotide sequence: TGTGCCACCAGCAGAGTTAGGGGGAGCAATCAGCCCCAGCATTTT.